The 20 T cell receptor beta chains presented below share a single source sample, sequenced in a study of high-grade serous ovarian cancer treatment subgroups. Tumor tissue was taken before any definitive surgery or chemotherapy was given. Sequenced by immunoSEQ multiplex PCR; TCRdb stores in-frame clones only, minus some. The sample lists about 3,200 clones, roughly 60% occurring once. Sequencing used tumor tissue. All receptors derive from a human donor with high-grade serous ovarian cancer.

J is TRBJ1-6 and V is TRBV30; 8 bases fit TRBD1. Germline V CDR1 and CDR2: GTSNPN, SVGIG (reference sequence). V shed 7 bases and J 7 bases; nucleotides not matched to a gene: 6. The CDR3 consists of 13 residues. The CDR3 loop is CASSTGDNSPLHF. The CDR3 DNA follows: TGTGCCTCCTCGACAGGGGACAATTCACCCCTCCACTTT.

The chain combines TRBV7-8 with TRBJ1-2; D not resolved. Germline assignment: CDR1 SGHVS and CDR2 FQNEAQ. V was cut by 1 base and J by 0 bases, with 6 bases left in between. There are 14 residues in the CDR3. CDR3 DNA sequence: TGTGCCAGCAGCTTAGGGTCGACTAACTATGGCTACACCTTC. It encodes CASSLGSTNYGYTF.

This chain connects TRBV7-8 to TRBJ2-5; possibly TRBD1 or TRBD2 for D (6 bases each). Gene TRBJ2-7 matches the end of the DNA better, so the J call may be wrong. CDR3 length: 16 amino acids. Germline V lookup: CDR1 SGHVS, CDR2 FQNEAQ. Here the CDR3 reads CASSLVEGDPSYEQYF. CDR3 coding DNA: TGTGCCAGCAGCTTAGTGGAGGGGGACCCCTCCTACGAGCAGTACTTC.

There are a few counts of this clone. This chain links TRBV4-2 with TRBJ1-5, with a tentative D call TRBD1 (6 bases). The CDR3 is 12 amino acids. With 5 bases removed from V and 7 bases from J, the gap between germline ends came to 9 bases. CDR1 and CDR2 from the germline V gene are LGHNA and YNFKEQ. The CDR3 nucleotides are TGTGCCAGCAGCGCGACAGGACAGCCCCAGCATTTT. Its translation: CASSATGQPQHF.

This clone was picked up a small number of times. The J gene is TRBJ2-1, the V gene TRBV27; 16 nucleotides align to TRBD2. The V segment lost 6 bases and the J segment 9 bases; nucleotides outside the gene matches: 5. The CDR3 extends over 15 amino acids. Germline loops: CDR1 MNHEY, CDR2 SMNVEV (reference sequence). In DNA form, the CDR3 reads TGTGCCAGCAGGGGACTAGCGGGAGGGGGCAGTGAGCAGTTCTTC. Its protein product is CASRGLAGGGSEQFF.

The CDR3 region has the DNA TGTGCCAGCAGTGGACTAGCTTGGAGCTCCTACGAGCAGTACTTC. Its translation: CASSGLAWSSYEQYF. The chain uses TRBV6-5 and TRBJ2-7, with 8 bases lining up with TRBD2. From germline, CDR1 is MNHEY and CDR2 SVGAGI. Trimming cost V 5 bases and J 0 bases; bases outside gene matches: 6. The CDR3 has 15 amino acids.

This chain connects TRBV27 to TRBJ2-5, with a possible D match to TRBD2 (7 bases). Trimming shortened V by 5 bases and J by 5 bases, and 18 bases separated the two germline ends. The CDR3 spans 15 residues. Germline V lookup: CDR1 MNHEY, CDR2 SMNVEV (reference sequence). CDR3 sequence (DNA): TGTGCCAGCAGTCTCAGTGGGGGGGCGGTGGAGACCCAGTACTTC. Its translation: CASSLSGGAVETQYF.

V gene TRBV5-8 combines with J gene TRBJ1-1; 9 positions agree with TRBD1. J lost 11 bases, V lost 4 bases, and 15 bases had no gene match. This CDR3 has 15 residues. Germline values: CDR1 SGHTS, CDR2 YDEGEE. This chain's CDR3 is CASSTGQGGEIPAFF. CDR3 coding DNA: TGTGCCAGCAGCACGGGACAGGGAGGAGAGATTCCGGCTTTCTTT. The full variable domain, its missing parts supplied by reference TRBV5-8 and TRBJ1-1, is EAGVTQSPTHLIKTRGQQATLRCSPISGHTSVYWYQQALGLGLQFLLWYDEGEERNRGNFPPRFSGRQFPNYSSELNVNALELEDSALYLCASSTGQGGEIPAFFGQGTRLTVV.

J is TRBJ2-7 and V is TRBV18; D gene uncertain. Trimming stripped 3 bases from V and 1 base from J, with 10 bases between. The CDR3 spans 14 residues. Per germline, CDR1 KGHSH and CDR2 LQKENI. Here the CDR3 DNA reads TGTGCCAGCTCACCCCCTCACAGTTCCTACGAGCAGTACTTC. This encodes CASSPPHSSYEQYF.

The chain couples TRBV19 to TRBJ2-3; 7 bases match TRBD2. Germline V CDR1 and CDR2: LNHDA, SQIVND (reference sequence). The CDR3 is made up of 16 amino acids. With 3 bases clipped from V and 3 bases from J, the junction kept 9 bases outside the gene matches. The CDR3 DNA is TGTGCCAGTAGTATCGGTGGTTGGGGGGGAACAGATACGCAGTATTTT. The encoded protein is CASSIGGWGGTDTQYF.

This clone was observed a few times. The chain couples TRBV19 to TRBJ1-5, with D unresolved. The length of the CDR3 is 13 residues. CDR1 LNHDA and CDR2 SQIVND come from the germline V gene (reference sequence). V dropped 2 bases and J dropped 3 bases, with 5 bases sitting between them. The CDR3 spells CASSIQHNQPQHF. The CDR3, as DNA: TGTGCCAGTAGTATACAGCACAATCAGCCCCAGCATTTT.

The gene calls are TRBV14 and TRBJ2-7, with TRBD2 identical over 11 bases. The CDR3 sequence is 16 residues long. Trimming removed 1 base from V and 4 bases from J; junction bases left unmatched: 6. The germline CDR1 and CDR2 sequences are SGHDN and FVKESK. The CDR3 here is CASSQGGGTSGYEQYF. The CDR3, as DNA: TGTGCCAGCAGCCAAGGAGGGGGGACTAGCGGTTACGAGCAGTACTTC. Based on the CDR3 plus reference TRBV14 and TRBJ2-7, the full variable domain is EAGVTQFPSHSVIEKGQTVTLRCDPISGHDNLYWYRRVMGKEIKFLLHFVKESKQDESGMPNNRFLAERTGGTYSTLKVQPAELEDSGVYFCASSQGGGTSGYEQYFGPGTRLTVT.

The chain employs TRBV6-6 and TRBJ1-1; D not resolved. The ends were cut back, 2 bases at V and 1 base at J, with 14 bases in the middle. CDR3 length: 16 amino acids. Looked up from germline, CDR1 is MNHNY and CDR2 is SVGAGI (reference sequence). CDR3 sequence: CASSYGAGLSNTEAFF. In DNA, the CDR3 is TGTGCCAGCAGTTACGGCGCAGGATTATCGAACACTGAAGCTTTCTTT.

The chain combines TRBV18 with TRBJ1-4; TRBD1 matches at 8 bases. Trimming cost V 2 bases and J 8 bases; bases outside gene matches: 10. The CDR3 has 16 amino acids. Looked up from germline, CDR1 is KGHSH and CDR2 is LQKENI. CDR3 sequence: CASSPTSGQGEEKLFF. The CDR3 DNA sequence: TGTGCCAGCTCACCAACTAGTGGACAGGGTGAGGAAAAACTGTTTTTT.

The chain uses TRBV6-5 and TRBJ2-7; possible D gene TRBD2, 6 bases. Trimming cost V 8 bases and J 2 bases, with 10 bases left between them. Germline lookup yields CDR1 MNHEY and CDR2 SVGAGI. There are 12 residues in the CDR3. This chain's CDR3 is CASGGSTYEQYF. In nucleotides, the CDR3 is TGTGCCAGCGGGGGGTCGACCTACGAGCAGTACTTC.

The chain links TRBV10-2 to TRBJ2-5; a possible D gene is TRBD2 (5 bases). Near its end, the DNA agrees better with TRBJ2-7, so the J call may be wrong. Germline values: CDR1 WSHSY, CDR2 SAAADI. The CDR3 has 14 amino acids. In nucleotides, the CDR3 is TGCGCCAGCAGTTCTCGGGGTGGGTCCTACGAGCAGTACTTC. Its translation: CASSSRGGSYEQYF.

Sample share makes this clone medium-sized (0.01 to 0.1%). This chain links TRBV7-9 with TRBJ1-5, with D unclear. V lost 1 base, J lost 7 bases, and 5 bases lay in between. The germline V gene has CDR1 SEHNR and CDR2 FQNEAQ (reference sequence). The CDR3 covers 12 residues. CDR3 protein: CASSLGSQPQHF. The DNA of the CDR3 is TGTGCCAGCAGCTTAGGTTCCCAGCCCCAGCATTTT.

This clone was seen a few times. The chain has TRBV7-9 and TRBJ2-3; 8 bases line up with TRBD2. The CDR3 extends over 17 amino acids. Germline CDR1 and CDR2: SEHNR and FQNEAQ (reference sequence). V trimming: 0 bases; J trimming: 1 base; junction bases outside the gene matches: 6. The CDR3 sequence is CASSLAQGTRGTDTQYF. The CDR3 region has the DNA TGTGCCAGCAGCTTAGCGCAAGGGACTAGGGGCACAGATACGCAGTATTTT.

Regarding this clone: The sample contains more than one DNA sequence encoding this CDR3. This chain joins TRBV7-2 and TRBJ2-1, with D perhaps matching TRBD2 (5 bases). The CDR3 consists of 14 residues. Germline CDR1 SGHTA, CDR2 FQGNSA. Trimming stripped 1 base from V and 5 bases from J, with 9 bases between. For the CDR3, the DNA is TGTGCCAGCAGCTTAGGAGGAGGAGACAATGAGCAGTTCTTC. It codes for CASSLGGGDNEQFF.

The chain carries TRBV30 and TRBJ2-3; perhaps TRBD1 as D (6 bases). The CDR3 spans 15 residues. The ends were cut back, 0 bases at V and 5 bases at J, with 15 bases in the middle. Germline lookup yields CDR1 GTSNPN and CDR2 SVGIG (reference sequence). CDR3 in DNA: TGTGCCTGGAGTGTACTCGGCAGGGGTAGAGATACGCAGTATTTT. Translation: CAWSVLGRGRDTQYF.